A single sample is the source of the 13 T cell receptor beta chains below, sequenced in a study of Graves' ophthalmopathy and Graves' hyperthyroidism. Amplification from RNA transcripts yielded the TCR beta CDR3 regions. An opening RT-PCR round employed HTBI primers and preceded a second-round multiplex PCR. TCRdb independently ran MiXCR on the multiplex PCR reads; one entry per CDR3 protein. The profile shows a few hundred thousand distinct CDR3 sequences, approximately 18% of them singletons. Sequencing input: peripheral blood. The source is an adult woman with stable Graves' hyperthyroidism.

Details on this clonotype: This may come from a read error, since a much larger clone is one base off. J is TRBJ1-2 and V is TRBV28, with D uncertain. V dropped 4 bases and J dropped 3 bases, with 12 bases sitting between them. Germline CDR1 is MDHEN and CDR2 is SYDVKM. CDR3 length: 14 amino acids. CDR3 sequence: CASSSPASDYGYTF. The CDR3 nucleotides are TGTGCCAGCAGTTCCCCAGCCTCTGACTATGGCTACACCTTC.

This clonotype was observed at least ten times. The chain employs TRBV19 and TRBJ1-1; TRBD1 matches 7 bases. V lost 6 bases and J lost 7; bases outside the gene matches: 8. The CDR3 covers 13 residues. The germline gives CDR1 LNHDA, CDR2 SQIVND (reference sequence). The CDR3 loop reads CASRQQGKLEAFF. CDR3 in DNA: TGTGCCAGTAGGCAACAGGGGAAGCTTGAAGCTTTCTTT.

This clonotype appeared many times. The chain employs TRBV20-1 and TRBJ2-5; no clear D. CDR1 and CDR2 from the germline V gene are DFQATT and SNEGSKA (reference sequence). Trimming removed 6 bases from V and 1 base from J, with 12 bases in between. The CDR3 length is 13 residues. The CDR3 protein is CSAVQGAQETQYF. CDR3 sequence (DNA): TGCAGTGCGGTTCAAGGAGCCCAAGAGACCCAGTACTTC.

This clonotype was counted many times. This chain links TRBV19 with TRBJ2-5, with D possibly TRBD2 on 5 matching bases. CDR1 is LNHDA and CDR2 is SQIVND in the germline V gene (reference sequence). Trimming stripped 3 bases from V and 7 bases from J, with 24 bases between. CDR3 size: 17 residues. This CDR3 reads CASSMLTDSQGGATQYF. In nucleotides, the CDR3 is TGTGCCAGTAGTATGCTGACTGATAGTCAAGGAGGTGCGACCCAGTACTTC.

In its sample, this clonotype was seen a few times. CDR3 in DNA: TGTGCCAGCAGCCAAGGGGCAGCTACCGGGGAGCTGTTTTTT. Its protein is CASSQGAATGELFF. The V call is TRBV3-1, the J call TRBJ2-2; D unresolved. V was clipped by 1 base and J by 5 bases, with 8 bases between them. The CDR3 totals 14 residues. The germline CDR1 and CDR2 sequences are LGHDT and YNNKEL (reference sequence).

The rearrangement links TRBV27 to TRBJ2-5; D is possibly TRBD2 (6 bases). The CDR3 covers 11 residues. Germline values: CDR1 MNHEY, CDR2 SMNVEV (reference sequence). Trimming stripped 7 bases from V and 13 bases from J, with 16 bases between. In DNA, the CDR3 is TGTGCCAGCACCCTACGGGGGATCTGGTACTTC. It encodes CASTLRGIWYF.

This clonotype has ten or more counts. This chain joins TRBV5-4 and TRBJ2-2; D uncertain. Germline values: CDR1 SGHNT, CDR2 YYREEE (reference sequence). The CDR3 extends over 14 amino acids. Trimming took off 0 bases at V and 10 bases at J, with 13 bases between the two ends. CDR3 loop: CASSLDPALSELFF. CDR3 bases: TGTGCCAGCAGCTTGGACCCCGCTCTCTCGGAGCTGTTTTTT. Using reference TRBV5-4 and TRBJ2-2 for the parts outside the CDR3, the full variable domain is ETGVTQSPTHLIKTRGQQVTLRCSSQSGHNTVSWYQQALGQGPQFIFQYYREEENGRGNFPPRFSGLQFPNYSSELNVNALELDDSALYLCASSLDPALSELFFGEGSRLTVL.

This clonotype has at least ten counts. This clone may be a read error of a much larger clone one base away. No conserved phenylalanine or tryptophan is present at the end of the CDR3, so a read error is the likely explanation. The J gene is TRBJ1-1, the V gene TRBV6-1; possibly TRBD1 for D (6 bases). Germline CDR1 MNHNS, CDR2 SASEGT. The V end lost 6 bases, the J end lost 8 bases, and 10 bases lay between the germline ends. CDR3 size: 11 residues. The CDR3 bases are TGTGCCAGCAGGGGGGGGACAGAAGCTTTCCTT. It translates to CASRGGTEAFL.

This clonotype was seen at least ten times. The junction departs from the called germline gene at one end, perhaps through a read error. This sequence joins TRBV6-2 or TRBV6-3 and TRBJ2-4; 13 nucleotides line up with TRBD2. The germline CDR1 and CDR2 sequences are MNHEY and SVGEGT. CDR3 length equals 19 residues. Written as DNA, the CDR3 is TGTGCCAGCAGTTACGGGGACAACGGACTAGCGGGAGCCAAAAACATTAAGTACTTC. It specifies CASSYGDNGLAGAKNIKYF.

This clonotype was counted many times. V gene TRBV6-1 combines with J gene TRBJ2-7; perhaps TRBD1 as D (5 bases). The CDR3 covers 16 residues. Germline CDR1 reads MNHNS; CDR2 reads SASEGT. Trimming pared 7 bases from V and 1 base from J, leaving 20 bases between. The DNA for the CDR3 is TGTGCCAGCACCAGGGTCATCGAGCTGGGATCCTACGAGCAGTACTTC. It encodes CASTRVIELGSYEQYF.

This clonotype was counted at least ten times. J is TRBJ1-1 and V is TRBV5-1; 8 bases are a match to TRBD1. Germline CDR1 is SGHRS and CDR2 is YFSETQ. The CDR3 length is 11 residues. The V segment lost 7 bases and the J segment 11 bases; nucleotides outside the gene matches: 7. The CDR3 sequence is CASRTGREAFF. CDR3 in DNA: TGCGCCAGCCGGACAGGGAGGGAGGCTTTCTTT.

This clonotype was counted many times. The rearrangement uses TRBV28 and TRBJ1-1; the match to TRBD1 covers 8 bases. V shed 1 base, J shed 1 base, and the junction held 5 bases outside the gene matches. The length of the CDR3 is 16 residues. The germline V gene has CDR1 MDHEN and CDR2 SYDVKM. In DNA form, the CDR3 reads TGTGCCAGCAGTTTATCCCCTGGACAGGGGAACACTGAAGCTTTCTTT. Its protein product is CASSLSPGQGNTEAFF.

The rearrangement links TRBV7-2 to TRBJ2-5; D may be TRBD1 (6 bases). Germline V CDR1 and CDR2: SGHTA, FQGNSA. This CDR3 has 13 residues. Trimming stripped 9 bases from V and 5 bases from J, with 16 bases between. Here the CDR3 DNA reads TGTGCCAGTAAGGACAGAGAGAGGGAGACCCAGTACTTC. Encoded protein: CASKDRERETQYF.